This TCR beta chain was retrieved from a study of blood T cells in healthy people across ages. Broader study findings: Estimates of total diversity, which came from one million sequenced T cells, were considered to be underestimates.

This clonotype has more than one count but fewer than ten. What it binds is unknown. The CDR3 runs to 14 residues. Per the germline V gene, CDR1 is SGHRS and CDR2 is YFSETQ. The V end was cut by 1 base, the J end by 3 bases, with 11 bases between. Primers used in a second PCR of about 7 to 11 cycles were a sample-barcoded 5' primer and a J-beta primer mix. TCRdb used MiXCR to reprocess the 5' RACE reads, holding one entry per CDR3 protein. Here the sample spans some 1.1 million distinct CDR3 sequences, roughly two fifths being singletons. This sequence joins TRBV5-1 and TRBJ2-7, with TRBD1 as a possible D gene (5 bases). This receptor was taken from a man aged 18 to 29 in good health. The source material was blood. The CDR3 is CASSLTGSIYEQYF. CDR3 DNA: TGCGCCAGCAGCTTGACAGGTTCTATCTACGAGCAGTACTTC.